A selection of T cell receptor beta chains follows, all from one sample in a study of Graves' ophthalmopathy and Graves' hyperthyroidism. TCRdb itself ran the multiplex PCR reads through MiXCR, one entry per CDR3 protein. The sample holds about 340,000 distinct CDR3 sequences, roughly 15% seen once. Input material: peripheral blood. The source of these receptors is an adult man with Graves' ophthalmopathy. The CDR3 runs from the conserved cysteine through the conserved F or W. A clone size is listed for some rows: how often the clone was seen (once, few, many), or a class if it is expanded.

clone_size: many
v_call: TRBV20-1
cdr3_aa: CSASPDTQPQHF

clone_size: .
v_call: TRBV11-2
cdr3_aa: CASSLASGEQYF

clone_size: many
v_call: TRBV6-1
cdr3_aa: CASRPRGRRNTEAFF

clone_size: many
v_call: TRBV7-8
cdr3_aa: CASSLSGASYEQYF

clone_size: few
v_call: TRBV6-1
cdr3_aa: CASSDTTYTGELYF

clone_size: many
v_call: TRBV12-3/TRBV12-4
cdr3_aa: CASSFKPGELFF

clone_size: .
v_call: TRBV2
cdr3_aa: CASTGKWDESYGYTF

clone_size: many
v_call: TRBV12-3/TRBV12-4
cdr3_aa: CASGRQSGSGGELFF

clone_size: many
v_call: TRBV29-1
cdr3_aa: CSVAQPYEQYF

clone_size: many
v_call: TRBV12-3/TRBV12-4
cdr3_aa: CASSLYGTGENIQYF

clone_size: many
v_call: TRBV12-5
cdr3_aa: CASGFWPSGTGPPGELFF

clone_size: .
v_call: TRBV6-2/TRBV6-3
cdr3_aa: CASSKRTSYEQYF

clone_size: .
v_call: TRBV11-2
cdr3_aa: CASSLVGVRTGGELFF

clone_size: .
v_call: TRBV6-5
cdr3_aa: CASSLEENYGYTF

clone_size: .
v_call: TRBV7-2
cdr3_aa: CASSLQTRETQYF

clone_size: many
v_call: TRBV6-5
cdr3_aa: CASSSGGGGQAFF

clone_size: .
v_call: TRBV2
cdr3_aa: CASSADGGAFF

clone_size: many
v_call: TRBV27
cdr3_aa: CASTSLSDRATGELFF

clone_size: many
v_call: TRBV30
cdr3_aa: CAWKIDWEETQYF